The 13 T cell receptor beta chains listed next were all sequenced from one sample in a study of T cell changes during pregnancy in multiple sclerosis. Using immunoSEQ multiplex PCR, the repertoire was profiled, and TCRdb retains in-frame clones only, with some absent. This table has approximately 90,000 clones, less than 95% appearing once. The specimen comprised peripheral blood, sampled before pregnancy. Receptors were obtained from a female donor with multiple sclerosis, enrolled in a pregnancy study.

The CDR3 spells CASRGAFGGNTEAFF. The CDR3 nucleotides read TGTGCCAGCAGGGGAGCTTTCGGAGGGAACACTGAAGCTTTCTTT. J is TRBJ1-1 and V is TRBV5-4; no clear D. Trimming stripped 5 bases from V and 1 base from J, with 15 bases between. CDR1 SGHNT and CDR2 YYREEE come from the germline V gene (reference sequence). This CDR3 contains 15 residues.

The J gene is TRBJ2-3, the V gene TRBV5-1; 10 nucleotides match TRBD1. Germline V gives CDR1 SGHRS, CDR2 YFSETQ. V lost 8 bases and J lost 3; bases outside the gene matches: 3. The CDR3 consists of 13 residues. CDR3 in DNA: TGCGCCAGTTCGGACAGGGGGACAGATACGCAGTATTTT. This gives the protein CASSDRGTDTQYF.

This rearrangement joins TRBV7-2 to TRBJ1-2; a weak D match, TRBD1 (5 bases). Per the germline V gene, CDR1 is SGHTA and CDR2 is FQGNSA. V was cut by 0 bases and J by 8 bases, with 16 bases left in between. This CDR3 is built from 15 residues. CDR3: CASSLALGGIRGYTF. In DNA, the CDR3 is TGTGCCAGCAGCTTAGCCTTGGGGGGGATCAGGGGCTACACCTTC.

The genes are TRBV18 and TRBJ2-5, with D possibly matching TRBD1 (6 bases). Germline-derived CDR1 and CDR2 are KGHSH and LQKENI. The CDR3 contains 14 residues. The germline V and J ends were trimmed by 4 bases and 2 bases, with 11 bases remaining between them. The CDR3 bases are TGTGCCAGCTCACACGGGACAACACAAGAGACCCAGTACTTC. Its translation: CASSHGTTQETQYF.

The chain is built from TRBV6-4 and TRBJ2-3; TRBD2 aligns across 14 bases. This CDR3 contains 15 residues. The germline V gene encodes CDR1 MRHNA and CDR2 SNTAGT. Trimming took 0 bases from V and 9 from J; bases not matched to a gene: 2. The CDR3 coding sequence is TGTGCCAGCAGTGACTCGACTAGCGGGGGGGCAACGCAGTATTTT. The encoded protein is CASSDSTSGGATQYF.

The chain carries TRBV7-2 and TRBJ1-2; TRBD1 agrees at 8 bases. In germline, CDR1 is SGHTA, CDR2 FQGNSA. This CDR3 region has 15 residues. The V and J ends lost 4 bases and 2 bases, in that order; junction bases with no gene match: 6. CDR3: CASSSYYRGNYGYTF. In DNA form, the CDR3 reads TGTGCCAGCAGCTCTTACTACAGGGGGAACTATGGCTACACCTTC.

This clone was observed once. CDR3 residues: CASSGVGDYEQYF. As DNA, the CDR3 is TGTGCCAGCAGTGGAGTAGGGGACTACGAGCAGTACTTC. The J gene is TRBJ2-7, the V gene TRBV2, with TRBD1 as a possible D gene (5 bases). Trimming shortened V by 4 bases and J by 3 bases, and 10 bases separated the two germline ends. There are 13 residues in the CDR3. Germline V gives CDR1 SNHLY, CDR2 FYNNEI.

The chain is built from TRBV18 and TRBJ2-7, with 8 bases fitting TRBD2. The CDR3 has 16 amino acids. Per the germline V gene, CDR1 is KGHSH and CDR2 is LQKENI. The junction had 11 bases not matched to a gene; V was cut back by 3 bases and J by 4 bases. The DNA of the CDR3 is TGTGCCAGCTCACCGACCGGAACGGGACTAGGTTACGAGCAGTACTTC. Translation gives CASSPTGTGLGYEQYF.

This chain links TRBV5-1 with TRBJ2-1, with 8 bases matching TRBD2. The V segment lost 0 bases and the J segment 6 bases; nucleotides outside the gene matches: 5. The CDR3 loop spans 15 amino acids. Germline V gene data show CDR1 as SGHRS and CDR2 as YFSETQ. The CDR3 DNA follows: TGCGCCAGCAGCTTGGACCTAGCGGGTAGCAATGAGCAGTTCTTC. This codes for CASSLDLAGSNEQFF.

The gene calls are TRBV29-1 and TRBJ2-5, with 9 nucleotides matching TRBD2. The junction had 11 bases not matched to a gene; V was cut back by 2 bases and J by 1 base. There are 17 residues in the CDR3. Per germline, CDR1 SQVTM and CDR2 ANQGSEA. For the CDR3, the DNA is TGCAGCGTTGAACCCCGGACTAGCGCTCAGGGCCAAGAGACCCAGTACTTC. Amino acids: CSVEPRTSAQGQETQYF.

This clone is a singleton in its sample. The V gene is TRBV4-1, the J gene TRBJ1-2; TRBD1 matches at 9 bases. Germline V gene data show CDR1 as MGHRA and CDR2 as YSYEKL. The CDR3 sequence is 14 residues long. With V trimmed by 5 bases and J by 3 bases, 4 bases remained unmatched. CDR3 residues: CASSFRDRDYGYTF. CDR3 DNA: TGCGCCAGCAGCTTCCGGGACAGGGACTATGGCTACACCTTC.

The genes are TRBV28 and TRBJ2-6; possible D gene TRBD1, 6 bases. Trimming left V 3 bases short and J 3 bases short, with 9 bases between. The CDR3 totals 15 residues. Germline V gene sequence: CDR1 MDHEN, CDR2 SYDVKM. In DNA, the CDR3 is TGTGCCAGCAGTTTTGGGGGCGGTGGGGCCAACGTCCTGACTTTC. It specifies CASSFGGGGANVLTF.

The count of this clone is one. V usage is TRBV4-1 and J usage is TRBJ2-7; perhaps TRBD2 as D (5 bases). CDR1 is MGHRA and CDR2 is YSYEKL in the germline V gene. V lost 3 bases and J 4 bases, leaving 19 bases between the germline ends. The CDR3 runs 16 residues. CDR3 residues: CASSQRRPDLGYEQYF. In DNA, the CDR3 is TGCGCCAGCAGCCAGAGGCGACCGGACTTAGGGTACGAGCAGTACTTC.